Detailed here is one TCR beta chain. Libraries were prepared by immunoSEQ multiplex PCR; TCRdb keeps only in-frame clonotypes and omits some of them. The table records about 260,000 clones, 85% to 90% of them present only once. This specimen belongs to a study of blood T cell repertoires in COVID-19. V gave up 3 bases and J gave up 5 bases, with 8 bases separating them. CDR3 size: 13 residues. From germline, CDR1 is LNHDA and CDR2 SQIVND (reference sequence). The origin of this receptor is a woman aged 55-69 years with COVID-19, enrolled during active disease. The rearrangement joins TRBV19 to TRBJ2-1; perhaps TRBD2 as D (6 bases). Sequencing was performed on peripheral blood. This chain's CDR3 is CASSILADNEQFF. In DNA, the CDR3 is TGTGCCAGTAGTATCTTAGCGGACAATGAGCAGTTCTTC.